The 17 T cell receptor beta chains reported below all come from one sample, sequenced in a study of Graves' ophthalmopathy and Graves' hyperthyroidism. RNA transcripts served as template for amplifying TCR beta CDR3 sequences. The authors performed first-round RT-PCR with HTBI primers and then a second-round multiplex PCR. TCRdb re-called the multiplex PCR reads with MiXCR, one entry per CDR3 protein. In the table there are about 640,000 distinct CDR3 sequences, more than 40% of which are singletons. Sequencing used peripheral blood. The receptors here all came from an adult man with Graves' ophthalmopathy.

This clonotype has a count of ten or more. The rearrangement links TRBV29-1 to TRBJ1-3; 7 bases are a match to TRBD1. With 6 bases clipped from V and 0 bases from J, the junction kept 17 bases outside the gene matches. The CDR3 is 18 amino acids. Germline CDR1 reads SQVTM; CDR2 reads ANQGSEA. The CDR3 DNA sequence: TGCAGCGTAACTAACCGCGGCCAAACAGGGGACTCTGGAAACACCATATATTTT. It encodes CSVTNRGQTGDSGNTIYF.

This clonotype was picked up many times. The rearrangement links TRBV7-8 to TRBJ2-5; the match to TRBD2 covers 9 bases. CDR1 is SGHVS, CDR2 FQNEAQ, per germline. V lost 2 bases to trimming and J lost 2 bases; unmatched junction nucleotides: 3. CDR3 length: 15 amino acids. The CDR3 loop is CASSLSLAGQETQYF. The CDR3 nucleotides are TGTGCCAGCAGCTTAAGTCTAGCGGGGCAAGAGACCCAGTACTTC.

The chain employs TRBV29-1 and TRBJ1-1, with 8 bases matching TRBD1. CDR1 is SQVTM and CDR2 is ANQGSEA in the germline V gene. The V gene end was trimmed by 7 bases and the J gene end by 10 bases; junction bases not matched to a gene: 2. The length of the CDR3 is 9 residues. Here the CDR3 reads CSARGLAFF. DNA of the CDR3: TGCAGCGCCAGGGGGCTAGCTTTCTTT.

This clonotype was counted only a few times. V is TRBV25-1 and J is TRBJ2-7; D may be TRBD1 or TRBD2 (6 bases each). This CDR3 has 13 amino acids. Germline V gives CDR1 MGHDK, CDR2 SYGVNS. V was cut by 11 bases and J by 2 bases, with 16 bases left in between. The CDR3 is CAWGAGVTYEQYF. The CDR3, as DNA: TGTGCCTGGGGGGCAGGGGTGACCTACGAGCAGTACTTC.

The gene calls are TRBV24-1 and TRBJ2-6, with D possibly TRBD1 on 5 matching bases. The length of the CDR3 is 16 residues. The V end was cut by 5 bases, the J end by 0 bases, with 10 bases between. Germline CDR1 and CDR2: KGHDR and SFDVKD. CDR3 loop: CATSAAGSSGANVLTF. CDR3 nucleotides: TGTGCCACCAGTGCCGCAGGGTCCTCTGGGGCCAACGTCCTGACTTTC.

The CDR3 is CATSDPPLNTQYF. Written as DNA, the CDR3 is TGTGCCACCAGTGACCCACCCCTCAATACGCAGTATTTT. V usage is TRBV24-1 and J usage is TRBJ2-3; D uncertain. The CDR3 sequence is 13 residues long. V lost 4 bases to trimming and J lost 7 bases, with 11 bases between them. CDR1 KGHDR and CDR2 SFDVKD come from the germline V gene.

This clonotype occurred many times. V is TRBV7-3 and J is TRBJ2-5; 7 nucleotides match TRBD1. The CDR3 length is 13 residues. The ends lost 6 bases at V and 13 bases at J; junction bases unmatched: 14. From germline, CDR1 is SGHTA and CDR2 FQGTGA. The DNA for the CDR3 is TGTGCCAGCAGTTCTGGTCCAGAGGACAGGTTGTACTTC. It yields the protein CASSSGPEDRLYF. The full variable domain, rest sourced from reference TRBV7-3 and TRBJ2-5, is GAGVSQTPSNKVTEKGKYVELRCDPISGHTALYWYRQSLGQGPEFLIYFQGTGAADDSGLPNDRFFAVRPEGSVSTLKIQRTERGDSAVYLCASSSGPEDRLYFGPGTRLLVL.

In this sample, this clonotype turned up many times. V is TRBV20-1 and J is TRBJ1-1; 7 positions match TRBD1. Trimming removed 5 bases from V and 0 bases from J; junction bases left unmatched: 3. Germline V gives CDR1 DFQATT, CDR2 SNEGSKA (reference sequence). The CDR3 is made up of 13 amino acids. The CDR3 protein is CSAYRGMNTEAFF. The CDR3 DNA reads TGCAGTGCTTACAGGGGAATGAACACTGAAGCTTTCTTT.

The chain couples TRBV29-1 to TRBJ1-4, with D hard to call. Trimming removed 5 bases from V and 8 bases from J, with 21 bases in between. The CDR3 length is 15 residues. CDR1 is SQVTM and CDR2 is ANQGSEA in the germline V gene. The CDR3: CSVSEGIAFREKLFF. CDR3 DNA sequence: TGCAGCGTTTCGGAAGGGATCGCCTTTAGAGAAAAACTGTTTTTT. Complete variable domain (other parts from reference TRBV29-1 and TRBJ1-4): SAVISQKPSRDICQRGTSLTIQCQVDSQVTMMFWYRQQPGQSLTLIATANQGSEATYESGFVIDKFPISRPNLTFSTLTVSNMSPEDSSIYLCSVSEGIAFREKLFFGSGTQLSVL.

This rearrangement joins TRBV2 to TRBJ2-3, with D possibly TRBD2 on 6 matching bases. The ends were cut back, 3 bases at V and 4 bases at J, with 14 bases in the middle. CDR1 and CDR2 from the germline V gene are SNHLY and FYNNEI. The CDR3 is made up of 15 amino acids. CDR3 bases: TGTGCCAGCAGTGATGACGGCGGGAACGCAGATACGCAGTATTTT. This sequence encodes CASSDDGGNADTQYF.

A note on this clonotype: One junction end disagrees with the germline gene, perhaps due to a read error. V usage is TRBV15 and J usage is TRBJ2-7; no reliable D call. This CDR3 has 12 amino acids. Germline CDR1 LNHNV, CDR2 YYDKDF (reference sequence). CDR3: CASSVEPDEQYF. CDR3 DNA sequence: TGTGCCAGCAGCGTCGAACCGGATGAGCAGTACTTC.

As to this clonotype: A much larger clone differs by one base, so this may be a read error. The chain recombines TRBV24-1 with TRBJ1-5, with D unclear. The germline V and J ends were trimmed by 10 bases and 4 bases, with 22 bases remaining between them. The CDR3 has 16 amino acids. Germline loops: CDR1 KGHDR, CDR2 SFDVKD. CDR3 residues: CATATIEIILNQPQHF. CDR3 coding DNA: TGTGCCACGGCCACGATCGAGATAATTCTAAATCAGCCCCAGCATTTT.

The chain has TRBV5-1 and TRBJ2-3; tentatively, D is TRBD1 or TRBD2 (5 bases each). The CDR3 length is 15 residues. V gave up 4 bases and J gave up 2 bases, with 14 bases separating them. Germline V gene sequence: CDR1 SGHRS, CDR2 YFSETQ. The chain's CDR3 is CASSLRDGHTDTQYF. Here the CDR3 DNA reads TGCGCCAGCAGCCTGAGGGACGGACACACAGATACGCAGTATTTT.

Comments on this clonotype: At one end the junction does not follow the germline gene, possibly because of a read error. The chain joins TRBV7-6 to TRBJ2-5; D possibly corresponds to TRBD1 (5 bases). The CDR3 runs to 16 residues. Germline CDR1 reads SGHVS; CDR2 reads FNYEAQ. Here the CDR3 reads CASSLGTLPYQETQCF. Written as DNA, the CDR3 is TGTGCCAGCAGCTTAGGGACATTACCCTACCAAGAGACCCAGTGCTTC. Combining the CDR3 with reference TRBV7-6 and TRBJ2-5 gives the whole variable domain GAGVSQSPRYKVTKRGQDVALRCDPISGHVSLYWYRQALGQGPEFLTYFNYEAQQDKSGLPNDRFSAERPEGSISTLTIQRTEQRDSAMYRCASSLGTLPYQETQCFGPGTRLLVL.

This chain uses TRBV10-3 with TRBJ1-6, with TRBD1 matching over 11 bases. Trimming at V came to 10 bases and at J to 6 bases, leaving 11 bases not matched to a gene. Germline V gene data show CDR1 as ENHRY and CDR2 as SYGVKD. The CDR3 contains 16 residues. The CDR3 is CASVRTGGLINSPLHF. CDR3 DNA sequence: TGTGCCAGCGTCCGGACAGGGGGCTTGATTAATTCACCCCTCCACTTT.

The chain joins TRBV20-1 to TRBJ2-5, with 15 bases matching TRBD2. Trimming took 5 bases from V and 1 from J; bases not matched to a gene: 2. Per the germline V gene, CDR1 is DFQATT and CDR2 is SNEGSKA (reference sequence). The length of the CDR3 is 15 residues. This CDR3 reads CSAGTSGRSQETQYF. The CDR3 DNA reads TGCAGTGCTGGGACTAGCGGGAGGTCCCAAGAGACCCAGTACTTC.

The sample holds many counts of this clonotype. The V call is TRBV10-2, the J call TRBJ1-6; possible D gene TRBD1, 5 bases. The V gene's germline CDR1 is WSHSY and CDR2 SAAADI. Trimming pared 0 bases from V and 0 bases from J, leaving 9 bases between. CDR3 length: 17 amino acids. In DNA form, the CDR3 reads TGCGCCAGCAGTGAGTCCGGGGGAAGCTCCTATAATTCACCCCTCCACTTT. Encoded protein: CASSESGGSSYNSPLHF.